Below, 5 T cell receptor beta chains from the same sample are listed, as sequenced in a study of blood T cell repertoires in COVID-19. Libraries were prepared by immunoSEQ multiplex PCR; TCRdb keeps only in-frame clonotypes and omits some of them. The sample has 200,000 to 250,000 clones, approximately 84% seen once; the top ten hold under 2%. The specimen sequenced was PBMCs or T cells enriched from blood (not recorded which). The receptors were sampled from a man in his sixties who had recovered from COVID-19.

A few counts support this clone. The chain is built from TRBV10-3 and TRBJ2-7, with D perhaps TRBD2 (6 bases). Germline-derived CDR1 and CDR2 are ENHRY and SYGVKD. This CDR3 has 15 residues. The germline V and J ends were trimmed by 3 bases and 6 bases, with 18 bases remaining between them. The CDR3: CAISDPSRDSAEQYF. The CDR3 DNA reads TGTGCCATCAGTGACCCCAGCAGGGACTCGGCCGAGCAGTACTTC.

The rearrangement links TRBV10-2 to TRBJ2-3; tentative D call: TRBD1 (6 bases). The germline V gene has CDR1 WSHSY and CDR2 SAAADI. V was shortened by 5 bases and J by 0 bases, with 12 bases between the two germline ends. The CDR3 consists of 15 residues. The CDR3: CASSPTGDSTDTQYF. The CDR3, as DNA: TGCGCCAGCAGTCCGACAGGTGATAGCACAGATACGCAGTATTTT.

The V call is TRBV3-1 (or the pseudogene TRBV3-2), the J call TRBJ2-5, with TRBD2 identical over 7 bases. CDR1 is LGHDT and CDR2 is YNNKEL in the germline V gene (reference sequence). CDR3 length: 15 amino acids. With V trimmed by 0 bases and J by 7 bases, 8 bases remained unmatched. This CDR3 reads CASSQDASGDGTQYF. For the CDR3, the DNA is TGTGCCAGCAGCCAAGATGCGAGCGGGGATGGGACCCAGTACTTC.

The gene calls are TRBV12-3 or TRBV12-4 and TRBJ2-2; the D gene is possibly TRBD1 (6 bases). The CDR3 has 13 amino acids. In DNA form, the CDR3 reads TGTGCGTCCAGGGGCAGTAACACCGGGGAGCTGTTTTTT. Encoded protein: CASRGSNTGELFF.

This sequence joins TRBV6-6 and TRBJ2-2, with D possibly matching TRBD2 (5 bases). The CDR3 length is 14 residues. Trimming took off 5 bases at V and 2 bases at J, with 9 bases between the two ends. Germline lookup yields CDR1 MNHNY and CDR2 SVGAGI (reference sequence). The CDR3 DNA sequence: TGTGCCAGCAGTCCGGACTCTAACACCGGGGAGCTGTTTTTT. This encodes CASSPDSNTGELFF.